This T cell receptor beta chain was obtained from a study of CD8 T cells in ankylosing spondylitis. This clonotype was picked up many times. MiXCR, run by TCRdb on the 5' RACE reads, gives a single entry per CDR3 protein. Found here are fewer than 200,000 distinct CDR3 sequences, roughly 18% of them singletons; the top ten hold 3.5% to 5%. The V gene's germline CDR1 is DFQATT and CDR2 SNEGSKA (reference sequence). Trimming removed 1 base from V and 10 bases from J; junction bases left unmatched: 5. This CDR3 is 12 amino acids long. The rearrangement uses TRBV20-1 and TRBJ1-1, with TRBD1 matching over 8 bases. The source material was blood, either unsorted or a sorted T cell fraction (not recorded which). The sequence was collected from a male donor aged 5-29 years with ankylosing spondylitis or in good health (not recorded which). The CDR3: CSARVTGGTAFF. CDR3 in DNA: TGCAGTGCTAGAGTAACAGGGGGTACAGCTTTCTTT.